A single TCR beta chain is shown here with its context. The record originates from a study of blood T cell repertoires in COVID-19. Trimming cost V 4 bases and J 4 bases; bases outside gene matches: 5. The CDR3 runs 15 residues. CDR1 is LNHDA, CDR2 SQIVND, per germline (reference sequence). In the authors' methods: Researchers report that nucleated cell counts were estimated from reference gene primer amplification. Here immunoSEQ multiplex PCR was the method, and the copy in TCRdb shows in-frame clones only, minus some. The V and J calls and clone size are taken from that table; D and trimming were inferred from the DNA. The data contain 180,000 or so clones, 86% of them singletons.

The rearrangement joins TRBV19 to TRBJ2-2, with 8 bases identical to TRBD2. The sample consisted of peripheral blood. The TCR comes from a woman between 25 and 40 years old with active or convalescent COVID-19. The CDR3 loop is CASSTGTRRTGELFF. CDR3 coding DNA: TGTGCCAGTAGTACGGGGACTAGGCGCACCGGGGAGCTGTTTTTT. Full variable domain (rest looked up from reference TRBV19 and TRBJ2-2): DGGITQSPKYLFRKEGQNVTLSCEQNLNHDAMYWYRQDPGQGLRLIYYSQIVNDFQKGDIAEGYSVSREKKESFPLTVTSAQKNPTAFYLCASSTGTRRTGELFFGEGSRLTVL.